This TCR beta chain was profiled in a study of PD-L1 blockade in urothelial cancer (dated by TCRdb to about 2017). Some background on the complete study: Every patient began therapy around 2014 and was given atezolizumab 1,200 mg intravenously every 3 weeks. About 90% of the roughly 29 patients were males with bladder-origin urothelial cancer, and 18 of 29 reported a prior smoking history. An ECOG performance status of 0 or 1 was recorded for the patients, and 0 to 3 prior chemotherapy regimens had been received by the patients. Blood samples were analyzed 3 weeks after the start of treatment (second dose) and 6 weeks after the start of treatment. Blood samples gave median yields of approximately 130,000 T cells and 82,636 unique TCRs, along with a median clonality of about 0.084. The study, an exploratory multi-omic analysis, examined somatic, immune and clinical correlates of response to PD-L1 blockade with atezolizumab in urothelial cancer. Pretreatment tumor samples, along with matched peripheral blood collected serially before and after atezolizumab treatment, underwent TCR sequencing. Durable clinical benefit meant progression-free survival longer than 6 months, and TCR features were also tested against progression-free and overall survival. In the same patients, pretreatment tumors underwent whole exome sequencing and RNA sequencing in addition to TCR sequencing. Durable clinical benefit was achieved by nine patients but not by the remaining 20. Pretreatment blood TCR-seq was available for 30 or so patients, at least one posttreatment blood collection was obtained for around 25 patients, and tumor TCR-seq was available for around 25 patients.

Synthetic TCR analog templates were spiked into each PCR so that absolute template abundance could be estimated from read counts. The immunoSEQ assay used bias-controlled V and J gene primers to amplify TCRbeta CDR3 regions from genomic DNA. Rearranged TCRbeta segments were sequenced at approximately 20X coverage. Per the original workflow: Clustering was used to correct sequencing errors, and CDR3s were annotated against IMGT so that V, D and J genes could be assigned. Only productive TCRbeta rearrangements were used in downstream analyses, excluding out-of-frame or stop-codon sequences. Clonality was calculated as one minus the Shannon entropy normalized by the log of the number of unique productive sequences. Clones differing between time points or between blood and tumor were identified using Fisher's exact test with Benjamini-Hochberg correction, with an adjusted p below 0.01 applied as the threshold. The immuneACCESS repertoire file appears here via TCRdb, limited to in-frame rearrangements. These files lack a portion of the clones; in checked studies, under half of the deficit traces to unresolved V genes, and the cause of the others is not known. That table furnishes V, J and clone size, whereas the DNA furnished D and trimming. This sample is represented by approximately 50,000 clones; approximately 90% of them were singletons. The ten largest clones capture around 2.5% of the sample.

General conclusions and limits of the study: Improved progression-free and overall survival was found to be associated with pretreatment peripheral blood TCR clonality below the median. Small sample size (n ≈ 29) and many exploratory analyses mean the results are intended to be hypothesis-generating. Patients with durable benefit showed greater expansion of tumor-associated TCR clones in peripheral blood 3 weeks after starting treatment (n ≈ 21, p = 0.022).

Per the publication, the time point label means: peripheral blood 6 weeks after treatment start. The cohort comprised 29 patients with locally advanced or metastatic urothelial carcinoma treated at Memorial Sloan Kettering on a trial protocol. Peripheral blood mononuclear cells were collected pretreatment and during treatment, with between 1 and 8 total time points obtained per patient. The Qiagen DNeasy Blood extraction kit was used to purify genomic DNA from total PBMCs and tumor samples. PBMCs were collected pretreatment and during treatment and were isolated and stored as previously described. On this clone itself: The specificity of this receptor is unknown. No base quality values were provided; no much bigger clone lies one nucleotide off.

The germline V gene (reference sequence) specifies SGHNT as CDR1 and YYREEE as CDR2. The CDR3 runs 13 amino acids, cysteine and phenylalanine included. The kept DNA is CDR3 alone, 39 bases in frame from the first base. For this chain, trimming is 4 bases at the V end and 5 bases at the J end, and the number of junction bases without a gene match is 5. This specimen was PBMCs, taken around atezolizumab (anti-PD-L1) treatment. The rearranged chain carries TRBV5-4 and TRBJ1-2; 7 central nucleotides agree with TRBD1. The clonotype originates from a man between 60 and 75 years old with urothelial cancer. The CDR3 in this case is CASSADRDYGYTF. The DNA sequence reads TGTGCCAGCAGCGCAGACAGGGATTATGGCTACACCTTC.